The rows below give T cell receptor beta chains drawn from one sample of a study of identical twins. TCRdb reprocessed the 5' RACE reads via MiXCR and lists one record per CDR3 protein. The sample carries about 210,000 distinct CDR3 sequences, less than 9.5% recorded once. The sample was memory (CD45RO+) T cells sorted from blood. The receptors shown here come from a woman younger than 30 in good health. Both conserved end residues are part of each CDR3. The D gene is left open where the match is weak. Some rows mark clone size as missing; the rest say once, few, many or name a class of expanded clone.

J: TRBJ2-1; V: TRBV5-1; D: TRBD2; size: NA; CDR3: CASSSGGPGNEQFF; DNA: TGCGCCAGCAGCTCGGGGGGACCAGGCAATGAGCAGTTCTTC
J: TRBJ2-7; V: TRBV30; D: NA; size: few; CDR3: CAWSVTAYEQYF; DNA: TGTGCCTGGAGTGTAACAGCTTACGAGCAGTACTTC
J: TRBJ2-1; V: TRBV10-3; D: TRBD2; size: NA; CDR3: CAISGQPGAGGPRDEQFF; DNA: TGTGCCATCAGTGGCCAGCCCGGAGCGGGGGGGCCTAGGGATGAGCAGTTCTTC
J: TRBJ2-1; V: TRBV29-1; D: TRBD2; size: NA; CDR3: CSVTSGSRLEFF; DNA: TGCAGCGTGACTAGCGGGAGCAGGTTGGAGTTCTTC
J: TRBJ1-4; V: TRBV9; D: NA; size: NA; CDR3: CASSATGLPYEKLFF; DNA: TGTGCCAGCAGCGCTACAGGGTTACCGTATGAAAAACTGTTTTTT
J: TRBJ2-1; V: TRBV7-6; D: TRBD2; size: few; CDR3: CASSPTGTSGGGNEQFF; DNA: TGTGCCAGCAGCCCAACCGGGACTAGCGGGGGGGGCAATGAGCAGTTCTTC
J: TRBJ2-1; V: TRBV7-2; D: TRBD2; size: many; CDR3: CASSLLRGGRRPDEQFF; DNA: TGTGCCAGCAGCTTACTTCGAGGCGGGAGGCGTCCTGATGAGCAGTTCTTC
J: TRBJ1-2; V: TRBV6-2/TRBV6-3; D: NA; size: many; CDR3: CASRGDRLLDGYTF; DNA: TGTGCCAGCAGGGGGGACCGCCTTCTGGATGGCTACACCTTC
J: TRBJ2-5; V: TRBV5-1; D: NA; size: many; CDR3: CASSLGTTRLQETQYF; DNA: TGCGCCAGCAGCTTAGGAACCACCCGATTGCAAGAGACCCAGTACTTC
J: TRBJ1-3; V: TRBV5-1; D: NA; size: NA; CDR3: CASSLGQHQDTIYF; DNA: TGCGCCAGCAGCTTGGGACAGCACCAAGACACCATATATTTT
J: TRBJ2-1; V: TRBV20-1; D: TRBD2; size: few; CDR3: CSAREGRNEQFF; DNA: TGCAGTGCTCGGGAGGGAAGGAATGAGCAGTTCTTC
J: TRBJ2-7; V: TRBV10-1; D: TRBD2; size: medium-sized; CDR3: CASSEGSSGTYEQYF; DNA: TGCGCCAGCAGTGAGGGGTCTAGCGGAACCTACGAGCAGTACTTC
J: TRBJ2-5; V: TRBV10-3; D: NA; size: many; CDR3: CAISVGSASSGQETQYF; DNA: TGTGCCATCAGTGTGGGTTCGGCTAGCTCGGGCCAAGAGACCCAGTACTTC
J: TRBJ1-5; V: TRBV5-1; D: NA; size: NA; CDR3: CASEAPRQLNQPQHF; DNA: TGCGCCAGCGAGGCCCCAAGACAGCTAAATCAGCCCCAGCATTTT
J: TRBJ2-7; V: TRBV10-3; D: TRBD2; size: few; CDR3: CAITRLAGEGEQYF; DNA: TGTGCCATCACCCGACTAGCGGGAGAAGGCGAGCAGTACTTC
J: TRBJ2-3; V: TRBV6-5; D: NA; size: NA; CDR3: CASSYPEPTDTQYF; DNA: TGTGCCAGCAGTTACCCTGAGCCCACAGATACGCAGTATTTT